What follows are 14 T cell receptor beta chains derived from one specimen sequenced in a study of T cells in Graves' hyperthyroidism and ophthalmopathy. Amplification yielded TCR beta CDR3 regions, with RNA transcripts as the source. RT-PCR in the first round (using the HTBI primer set) targeted the TCR CDR3. TCRdb ran MiXCR on the multiplex PCR reads and lists one entry per CDR3 protein. Here the sample spans 350,000 to 450,000 distinct CDR3 sequences, around an eighth being singletons. The sample was blood. The receptors come from a man between 45 and 60 years old with Graves' ophthalmopathy.

This clonotype has at least ten counts. The gene calls are TRBV11-2 and TRBJ1-2; no firm D call. The CDR3 length is 13 residues. V lost 2 bases and J 7 bases, leaving 11 bases between the germline ends. From germline, CDR1 is SGHAT and CDR2 FQNNGV. CDR3 loop: CASSLNSVGGYTF. The CDR3 DNA sequence: TGTGCCAGCAGCTTAAATTCAGTAGGTGGCTACACCTTC.

This clonotype was recorded many times. The gene calls are TRBV2 and TRBJ1-3; no clear D gene. CDR1 is SNHLY, CDR2 FYNNEI, per germline. Trimming left V 0 bases short and J 2 bases short, with 5 bases between. This CDR3 is built from 14 residues. The chain's CDR3 is CASSEARTGNTIYF. CDR3 coding DNA: TGTGCCAGCAGTGAAGCCCGGACTGGAAACACCATATATTTT.

The V gene is TRBV12-3 or TRBV12-4, the J gene TRBJ2-7; D is undetermined. The germline V and J ends were trimmed by 2 bases and 3 bases, with 5 bases remaining between them. The CDR3 extends over 12 amino acids. CDR3 region: CASSLSFYEQYF. The CDR3 bases are TGTGCCAGCAGTTTATCCTTCTACGAGCAGTACTTC.

This clonotype was detected many times. The chain combines TRBV11-2 with TRBJ2-1, with D perhaps matching TRBD1 or TRBD2 (5 bases each). Germline V gives CDR1 SGHAT, CDR2 FQNNGV. The CDR3 sequence is 16 residues long. Trimming pared 2 bases from V and 0 bases from J, leaving 11 bases between. The chain's CDR3 is CASSLLGVSSYNEQFF. CDR3 sequence (DNA): TGTGCCAGCAGCTTATTGGGGGTAAGCTCCTACAATGAGCAGTTCTTC. The whole variable domain, remainder taken from reference TRBV11-2 and TRBJ2-1, is EAGVAQSPRYKIIEKRQSVAFWCNPISGHATLYWYQQILGQGPKLLIQFQNNGVVDDSQLPKDRFSAERLKGVDSTLKIQPAKLEDSAVYLCASSLLGVSSYNEQFFGPGTRLTVL.

In its sample, this clonotype was seen many times. The chain carries TRBV12-3 or TRBV12-4 and TRBJ2-1; D is uncertain. There are 15 residues in the CDR3. V lost 8 bases and J 7 bases, leaving 21 bases between the germline ends. CDR3 amino acids: CASRIRVSPENEQFF. CDR3 DNA sequence: TGTGCCAGCCGAATAAGGGTGAGCCCTGAGAATGAGCAGTTCTTC.

Many counts were recorded for this clonotype. The CDR3 sequence is CASSFFGADTQYF. The DNA for the CDR3 is TGTGCCAGCAGCTTTTTTGGGGCAGATACGCAGTATTTT. The chain combines TRBV11-3 with TRBJ2-3; the D is unclear. This CDR3 is 13 amino acids long. Germline loops: CDR1 SGHNT, CDR2 YENEEA. Trimming took 3 bases from V and 4 from J, leaving 8 bases between them.

This clonotype showed up many times. The genes are TRBV30 and TRBJ1-1; D gene uncertain. The CDR3 contains 11 residues. The V and J ends lost 3 bases and 1 base respectively, with 3 bases between them. CDR1 is GTSNPN and CDR2 is SVGIG in the germline V gene (reference sequence). CDR3 bases: TGTGCCTGGAGGGAGAACACTGAAGCTTTCTTT. Its translation is CAWRENTEAFF.

This clonotype was detected many times. The chain links TRBV6-1 to TRBJ2-7; 9 bases line up with TRBD1. This CDR3 is 15 amino acids long. J was trimmed by 0 bases and V by 6 bases; bases with no gene match: 6. Germline V gives CDR1 MNHNS, CDR2 SASEGT. CDR3 DNA: TGTGCCAGCAGGCTGGGACAGGGTGGCTCCTACGAGCAGTACTTC. Translating gives CASRLGQGGSYEQYF.

This clonotype appeared many times. V and J are TRBV2 and TRBJ2-7; the D is unclear. Deletions cut 8 bases from V and 3 bases from J, with 8 bases between. The CDR3 totals 11 residues. Germline values: CDR1 SNHLY, CDR2 FYNNEI. CDR3 sequence reads: CASLSGYEQYF. The CDR3 DNA is TGTGCCAGCCTTTCCGGCTACGAGCAGTACTTC.

This clonotype has only a few counts. V usage is TRBV29-1 and J usage is TRBJ2-7; D is possibly TRBD2 (5 bases). The V and J ends lost 1 base and 2 bases respectively, with 9 bases between them. The V gene's germline CDR1 is SQVTM and CDR2 ANQGSEA. This CDR3 is 13 amino acids long. CDR3 nucleotides: TGCAGCGTTGAAGGGGGAGCTCCCTACGAGCAGTACTTC. It yields the protein CSVEGGAPYEQYF.

This clonotype was seen at least ten times. The gene calls are TRBV2 and TRBJ2-5; 12 positions agree with TRBD2. Unmatched junction bases numbered 5, after V lost 5 bases and J lost 4 bases. Germline CDR1 SNHLY, CDR2 FYNNEI. The CDR3 is 15 residues long. CDR3 DNA sequence: TGTGCCAGCAGTTCACTAGCGGGAGGCGGAGAGACCCAGTACTTC. Amino acid sequence: CASSSLAGGGETQYF.

This clonotype was counted at least ten times. V is TRBV12-3 or TRBV12-4 and J is TRBJ2-6, with D unclear. V lost 6 bases to trimming and J lost 0 bases, with 9 bases between them. This CDR3 spans 15 amino acids. DNA of the CDR3: TGTGCCAGCAGAAGTCGGAGCTCTGGGGCCAACGTCCTGACTTTC. Protein sequence: CASRSRSSGANVLTF.

This clonotype occurred a few times. The rearrangement joins TRBV24-1 to TRBJ2-3; D is possibly TRBD2 (6 bases). CDR1 is KGHDR, CDR2 SFDVKD, per germline. V gave up 1 base and J gave up 3 bases, with 13 bases separating them. The CDR3 length is 16 residues. CDR3 bases: TGTGCCACCAGTGATTTCGGGGGTCATGAGACAGATACGCAGTATTTT. It encodes CATSDFGGHETDTQYF.

Of note for this clonotype: This sequence may be a read error, since a much larger clone differs from it by one base. Since the CDR3 does not end with the conserved phenylalanine or tryptophan, this likely comes from a read error. J is TRBJ2-1 and V is TRBV24-1; TRBD2 agrees at 14 bases. Germline loops: CDR1 KGHDR, CDR2 SFDVKD. After removal of 9 bases from V and 2 bases from J, the junction contained 8 bases not matched to a gene. The CDR3 length is 17 residues. CDR3 sequence (DNA): TGTGCCACCCGGGGGACTAGCGGGAGCGAGCCCTACAATGAGCAGTTCTCC. Translation gives CATRGTSGSEPYNEQFS.